A single sample is the source of the 21 T cell receptor beta chains below, sequenced in a study of T cells after posttransplantation cyclophosphamide. Using immunoSEQ multiplex PCR, the repertoire was profiled, and TCRdb retains in-frame clones only, with some absent. The sample has some 53,000 clones, 70% to 90% seen once. The sequenced sample was PBMCs. These TCRs come from a young man with a blood cancer, CMV-positive, and with a related stem cell donor.

The CDR3 region has the DNA TGTGCCAGCCAGGTTGGGTCACAGACCCAGTACTTC. The encoded protein is CASQVGSQTQYF. This sequence joins TRBV28 and TRBJ2-5; D is ambiguous. Germline assignment: CDR1 MDHEN and CDR2 SYDVKM. This CDR3 has 12 residues. Deletions cut 8 bases from V and 6 bases from J, with 13 bases between.

A few counts support this clone. The chain couples TRBV4-1 to TRBJ1-3; tentative D call: TRBD1 (5 bases). The CDR3 contains 17 residues. Trimming left V 0 bases short and J 0 bases short, with 12 bases between. Looked up from germline, CDR1 is MGHRA and CDR2 is YSYEKL. The CDR3 reads CASSQEGVNPSGNTIYF. The DNA of the CDR3 is TGCGCCAGCAGCCAAGAAGGGGTCAACCCCTCTGGAAACACCATATATTTT.

This chain connects TRBV7-2 to TRBJ2-1; maybe TRBD1 (6 bases). Germline lookup yields CDR1 SGHTA and CDR2 FQGNSA. The V and J ends lost 6 bases and 6 bases respectively, with 15 bases between them. The CDR3 is 14 amino acids. CDR3 DNA: TGTGCCAGCAGAGGGGGAAAAAGGGGCAATGAGCAGTTCTTC. Amino acids: CASRGGKRGNEQFF.

The V gene is TRBV9, the J gene TRBJ1-1; D uncertain. Trimming took off 0 bases at V and 4 bases at J, with 7 bases between the two ends. Germline CDR1 reads SGDLS; CDR2 reads YYNGEE. The CDR3 totals 13 residues. This CDR3 reads CASSVGPGTEAFF. The CDR3 DNA reads as TGTGCCAGCAGCGTAGGGCCGGGCACTGAAGCTTTCTTT.

This clone showed up just once. The V call is TRBV28, the J call TRBJ2-5, with 7 positions matching TRBD2. V lost 4 bases, J lost 5 bases, and 4 bases stayed unmatched. Per germline, CDR1 MDHEN and CDR2 SYDVKM. CDR3 length equals 13 residues. The DNA of the CDR3 is TGTGCCAGCAGTTCCACTAGCGCGGAGACCCAGTACTTC. It specifies CASSSTSAETQYF.

The CDR3 nucleotides are TGTGCCAGCAGCGTCGAGCCGACTAGCGGAGTTTACGAGCAGTACTTC. It is translated as CASSVEPTSGVYEQYF. The chain recombines TRBV9 with TRBJ2-7, with 9 bases that match TRBD2. Trimming at V came to 2 bases and at J to 4 bases, leaving 10 bases not matched to a gene. The CDR3 consists of 16 residues. Germline CDR1 SGDLS, CDR2 YYNGEE.

This clone has only one observation. The chain links TRBV30 to TRBJ1-1; D may be TRBD1 (6 bases). V lost 4 bases and J lost 1, with 16 bases in between. CDR3 length equals 15 residues. Germline V gene data show CDR1 as GTSNPN and CDR2 as SVGIG (reference sequence). CDR3 region: CAWMGQGTPNTEAFF. The CDR3 coding sequence is TGTGCCTGGATGGGACAAGGGACACCGAACACTGAAGCTTTCTTT.

This chain uses TRBV27 with TRBJ2-7, with D hard to call. Germline V gives CDR1 MNHEY, CDR2 SMNVEV (reference sequence). V was clipped by 5 bases and J by 7 bases, with 15 bases between them. The CDR3 runs to 13 residues. DNA for the CDR3: TGTGCCAGCAGTATGAGCACCCTACGAGAGCAGTACTTC. This translates into CASSMSTLREQYF.

The rearrangement links TRBV4-3 to TRBJ1-1; D is undetermined. V shed 4 bases and J shed 1 base, with 13 bases lying between them. Germline V CDR1 and CDR2: LGHNA, YSLEER. The CDR3 consists of 15 residues. The CDR3 coding sequence is TGCGCCAGCAGCCTATCATCTTTGCGGAACACTGAAGCTTTCTTT. Translation: CASSLSSLRNTEAFF.

The J gene is TRBJ2-1, the V gene TRBV4-1, with a possible D match to TRBD1 (6 bases). Germline V gene sequence: CDR1 MGHRA, CDR2 YSYEKL. V lost 0 bases and J lost 4, with 16 bases in between. The CDR3 covers 17 residues. CDR3 sequence (DNA): TGCGCCAGCAGCCAAGAATTCCCGATGGACAGTTACAATGAGCAGTTCTTC. Its translation is CASSQEFPMDSYNEQFF.

The rearrangement joins TRBV7-3 to TRBJ2-1; TRBD1 matches 7 bases. The junction had 8 bases not matched to a gene; V was cut back by 5 bases and J by 10 bases. Germline V lookup: CDR1 SGHTA, CDR2 FQGTGA. The CDR3 runs to 13 residues. The CDR3 sequence: CASSVTGAREQFF. The CDR3, as DNA: TGTGCCAGCAGCGTCACAGGGGCAAGAGAGCAGTTCTTC.

J is TRBJ2-1 and V is TRBV9, with a possible D match to TRBD1 (6 bases). There are 15 residues in the CDR3. V was pared by 1 base and J by 4 bases, with 12 bases between. Germline V gives CDR1 SGDLS, CDR2 YYNGEE. CDR3 nucleotides: TGTGCCAGCAGCGTATTGTCGGGGACATACAATGAGCAGTTCTTC. It specifies CASSVLSGTYNEQFF.

The chain uses TRBV30 and TRBJ2-2; tentative D call: TRBD2 (7 bases). V dropped 5 bases and J dropped 6 bases, with 19 bases sitting between them. There are 15 residues in the CDR3. The germline V gene has CDR1 GTSNPN and CDR2 SVGIG (reference sequence). Here the CDR3 DNA reads TGTGCCTGGGGCTTAGGGGGAGGGCCTTCCGGGGAGCTGTTTTTT. Protein: CAWGLGGGPSGELFF.

The J gene is TRBJ1-1, the V gene TRBV29-1; 7 bases agree with TRBD1. There are 13 residues in the CDR3. The germline V gene encodes CDR1 SQVTM and CDR2 ANQGSEA. Trimming at V came to 1 base and at J to 11 bases, leaving 10 bases not matched to a gene. The CDR3: CSVEVLGGEEAFF. The CDR3 DNA reads TGCAGCGTTGAAGTTTTAGGGGGCGAAGAGGCTTTCTTT.

This sequence joins TRBV9 and TRBJ2-1, with 7 bases fitting TRBD2. Germline V lookup: CDR1 SGDLS, CDR2 YYNGEE. This CDR3 region has 14 residues. With 9 bases clipped from V and 8 bases from J, the junction kept 14 bases outside the gene matches. CDR3 DNA sequence: TGTGCCACCGGGAGGCTAGAGGATTACGATGAGCAGTTCTTC. The encoded protein is CATGRLEDYDEQFF.

V is TRBV5-1 and J is TRBJ2-7; the match to TRBD2 covers 14 bases. Looked up from germline, CDR1 is SGHRS and CDR2 is YFSETQ. The V gene end was trimmed by 5 bases and the J gene end by 4 bases; junction bases not matched to a gene: 5. The CDR3 is made up of 15 amino acids. Here the CDR3 reads CASRPGTSGSYEQYF. CDR3 DNA: TGCGCCAGCAGACCTGGGACTAGCGGGAGTTACGAGCAGTACTTC.

The V call is TRBV9, the J call TRBJ2-3; 12 bases are shared with TRBD2. The CDR3 loop spans 16 amino acids. Trimming removed 3 bases from V and 6 bases from J; junction bases left unmatched: 8. From germline, CDR1 is SGDLS and CDR2 YYNGEE. The CDR3 bases are TGTGCCAGCAGCGCTGGACTAGCGGGGTCGGCGGATACGCAGTATTTT. Protein: CASSAGLAGSADTQYF.

This clone was seen a single time. This CDR3 is also generated by other DNA sequences in the sample. The rearrangement joins TRBV28 to TRBJ2-7; the D is unclear. V gave up 5 bases and J gave up 3 bases, with 14 bases separating them. The CDR3 loop spans 14 amino acids. Per germline, CDR1 MDHEN and CDR2 SYDVKM. CDR3 sequence reads: CASSPRQGYYEQYF. The DNA of the CDR3 is TGTGCCAGCAGTCCTCGACAAGGATACTACGAGCAGTACTTC.

Here the CDR3 DNA reads TGCGCCAGCAGCCAAGGGGTAGGAGCGGACTACGAGCAGTACTTC. This encodes CASSQGVGADYEQYF. The chain employs TRBV4-1 and TRBJ2-7, with TRBD2 as a possible D gene (5 bases). The CDR3 contains 15 residues. V lost 1 base and J lost 3, with 13 bases in between. Germline V gene data show CDR1 as MGHRA and CDR2 as YSYEKL.

This clone was detected only once. This chain uses TRBV7-9 with TRBJ2-7, with TRBD1 identical over 10 bases. CDR3 size: 19 residues. Germline V gene sequence: CDR1 SEHNR, CDR2 FQNEAQ (reference sequence). Germline trimming cut 0 bases from V and 5 bases from J; bases unmatched to any gene: 16. CDR3 nucleotide sequence: TGTGCCAGCAGCTTAGCAAGAGGAATGACAGGGGGCTTTGTTGACGAGCAGTACTTC. Its translation is CASSLARGMTGGFVDEQYF.

As DNA, the CDR3 is TGCGCCAGCAGGATTGACGGGGACTCCTACAATGAGCAGTTCTTC. As protein: CASRIDGDSYNEQFF. The V call is TRBV5-1, the J call TRBJ2-1; TRBD2 might be the D (5 bases). The CDR3 contains 15 residues. From germline, CDR1 is SGHRS and CDR2 YFSETQ. Trimming took 5 bases from V and 0 from J, leaving 12 bases between them.